This is a list of T cell receptor beta chains from one sample in a study of T cells after yellow fever vaccination. TCRdb re-called the 5' RACE reads with MiXCR, one entry per CDR3 protein. The sample comprises 300,000 to 400,000 distinct CDR3 sequences, approximately 12% of which are singletons, and approximately 3.4% rests with the top ten. This specimen was CD4+ T cells sorted from PBMCs, taken 15 days after the yellow fever booster vaccination. These receptors came from a man younger than 35 who received the YFV17D yellow fever vaccine. CDR3s include the opening cysteine and the closing phenylalanine or tryptophan. Each record gives: D gene, V gene, J gene, clone size, CDR3 protein, CDR3 DNA. D genes are given only for firm matches. Size is omitted from some rows. Given values are once, few, many or a class for expanded clones.

d_call: -
v_call: TRBV7-9
j_call: TRBJ2-5
clone_size: -
cdr3_aa: CASSLNLETQYF
cdr3_nt: TGTGCCAGCAGCTTAAATCTAGAGACCCAGTACTTC

d_call: -
v_call: TRBV29-1
j_call: TRBJ2-5
clone_size: -
cdr3_aa: CSVVASQETQYF
cdr3_nt: TGCAGCGTTGTCGCTAGCCAAGAGACCCAGTACTTC

d_call: -
v_call: TRBV28
j_call: TRBJ2-4
clone_size: few
cdr3_aa: CASTRQPPGVKNIQYF
cdr3_nt: TGTGCCAGCACGCGGCAGCCCCCTGGGGTCAAAAACATTCAGTACTTC

d_call: -
v_call: TRBV6-1
j_call: TRBJ2-2
clone_size: -
cdr3_aa: CASKKPFTGELFF
cdr3_nt: TGTGCCAGCAAAAAACCTTTTACCGGGGAGCTGTTTTTT

d_call: -
v_call: TRBV20-1
j_call: TRBJ1-1
clone_size: -
cdr3_aa: CSAAARFNTEAFF
cdr3_nt: TGCAGTGCCGCGGCACGGTTTAACACTGAAGCTTTCTTT

d_call: TRBD1
v_call: TRBV7-2
j_call: TRBJ2-3
clone_size: many
cdr3_aa: CASSSTGSDTQYF
cdr3_nt: TGTGCCAGCAGCTCGACAGGGTCAGATACGCAGTATTTT

d_call: -
v_call: TRBV5-1
j_call: TRBJ1-2
clone_size: -
cdr3_aa: CASKEGTNYGYTF
cdr3_nt: TGCGCCAGCAAGGAGGGGACTAACTATGGCTACACCTTC

d_call: -
v_call: TRBV30
j_call: TRBJ1-5
clone_size: -
cdr3_aa: CAWNWGDQPQHF
cdr3_nt: TGTGCCTGGAACTGGGGAGATCAGCCCCAGCATTTT

d_call: -
v_call: TRBV20-1
j_call: TRBJ2-3
clone_size: -
cdr3_aa: CSARDVTKDTQYF
cdr3_nt: TGCAGTGCTAGAGATGTCACTAAAGATACGCAGTATTTT

d_call: TRBD2
v_call: TRBV4-3
j_call: TRBJ2-3
clone_size: -
cdr3_aa: CASSLRAGERIDTQYF
cdr3_nt: TGCGCCAGCAGCTTGCGCGCGGGGGAGAGGATAGATACGCAGTATTTT

d_call: TRBD2
v_call: TRBV10-2
j_call: TRBJ2-2
clone_size: -
cdr3_aa: CASRHSGLAGLNTGELFF
cdr3_nt: TGCGCCAGCAGACATTCGGGACTAGCGGGGCTGAACACCGGGGAGCTGTTTTTT

d_call: -
v_call: TRBV7-2
j_call: TRBJ2-2
clone_size: many
cdr3_aa: CASSFGGELFF
cdr3_nt: TGTGCCAGCAGCTTCGGGGGGGAGCTGTTTTTT

d_call: TRBD1
v_call: TRBV5-1
j_call: TRBJ1-1
clone_size: few
cdr3_aa: CATVGQGGTEAFF
cdr3_nt: TGCGCCACCGTAGGACAGGGCGGCACTGAAGCTTTCTTT

d_call: -
v_call: TRBV6-2/TRBV6-3
j_call: TRBJ2-3
clone_size: -
cdr3_aa: CASRPRGEADTQYF
cdr3_nt: TGTGCCAGCAGACCTCGTGGGGAGGCGGATACGCAGTATTTT

d_call: TRBD1
v_call: TRBV10-3
j_call: TRBJ1-5
clone_size: -
cdr3_aa: CAISEWTGGPPQHF
cdr3_nt: TGTGCCATCAGTGAGTGGACAGGGGGCCCGCCCCAGCATTTT

d_call: TRBD1
v_call: TRBV18
j_call: TRBJ2-7
clone_size: -
cdr3_aa: CASSPPTGRAYEQYF
cdr3_nt: TGTGCCAGCTCACCCCCGACAGGGCGGGCCTACGAGCAGTACTTC

d_call: -
v_call: TRBV18
j_call: TRBJ1-3
clone_size: few
cdr3_aa: CASSPDRSSGNTIYF
cdr3_nt: TGTGCCAGCTCACCCGACAGGAGCTCTGGAAACACCATATATTTT

d_call: -
v_call: TRBV29-1
j_call: TRBJ1-1
clone_size: few
cdr3_aa: CSVVGINAFF
cdr3_nt: TGCAGCGTCGTTGGCATCAACGCTTTCTTT

d_call: -
v_call: TRBV12-3/TRBV12-4
j_call: TRBJ1-1
clone_size: few
cdr3_aa: CASSLGQGRFNTEAFF
cdr3_nt: TGTGCCAGCAGCCTAGGGCAGGGGAGGTTCAACACTGAAGCTTTCTTT

d_call: -
v_call: TRBV9
j_call: TRBJ2-3
clone_size: -
cdr3_aa: CASSRRRRDYTDTQYF
cdr3_nt: TGTGCCAGCAGCCGTCGACGGAGAGATTACACAGATACGCAGTATTTT

d_call: -
v_call: TRBV15
j_call: TRBJ2-5
clone_size: few
cdr3_aa: CATSRDRVLGAQETQYF
cdr3_nt: TGTGCCACCAGCAGAGATAGGGTATTAGGGGCTCAAGAGACCCAGTACTTC

d_call: TRBD2
v_call: TRBV5-1
j_call: TRBJ2-5
clone_size: many
cdr3_aa: CASSPGTSGGETQYF
cdr3_nt: TGTGCCAGCAGCCCTGGGACTTCCGGGGGGGAGACCCAGTACTTC

d_call: -
v_call: TRBV24-1
j_call: TRBJ1-2
clone_size: -
cdr3_aa: CATSDTGSNYGYTF
cdr3_nt: TGTGCCACCAGTGATACAGGGTCTAACTATGGCTACACCTTC

d_call: TRBD2
v_call: TRBV28
j_call: TRBJ2-3
clone_size: many
cdr3_aa: CATYSGATTDTQYF
cdr3_nt: TGTGCCACTTATAGCGGGGCGACCACAGATACGCAGTATTTT

d_call: -
v_call: TRBV4-3
j_call: TRBJ2-7
clone_size: many
cdr3_aa: CASSQDYTREQYF
cdr3_nt: TGCGCCAGCAGCCAAGATTACACGCGCGAGCAGTACTTC

d_call: -
v_call: TRBV12-3/TRBV12-4
j_call: TRBJ2-3
clone_size: many
cdr3_aa: CASSFQQGFTDTQYF
cdr3_nt: TGTGCCAGCAGTTTTCAACAGGGTTTCACAGATACGCAGTATTTT

d_call: -
v_call: TRBV9
j_call: TRBJ2-5
clone_size: -
cdr3_aa: CASSVGYASETQYF
cdr3_nt: TGTGCCAGCAGCGTAGGTTACGCCTCAGAGACCCAGTACTTC

d_call: -
v_call: TRBV5-1
j_call: TRBJ1-1
clone_size: few
cdr3_aa: CASSLRPIPPTEAFF
cdr3_nt: TGCGCCAGCAGCTTACGACCTATACCTCCCACTGAAGCTTTCTTT

d_call: -
v_call: TRBV20-1
j_call: TRBJ1-1
clone_size: many
cdr3_aa: CSARAQGGTEAFF
cdr3_nt: TGCAGTGCTAGAGCGCAGGGAGGGACTGAAGCTTTCTTT

d_call: -
v_call: TRBV28
j_call: TRBJ2-3
clone_size: few
cdr3_aa: CASEAGTDTQYF
cdr3_nt: TGTGCCAGCGAGGCCGGAACAGATACGCAGTATTTT

d_call: TRBD2
v_call: TRBV6-2/TRBV6-3
j_call: TRBJ2-3
clone_size: -
cdr3_aa: CASSYGTSGATGTDTQYF
cdr3_nt: TGTGCCAGCAGCTACGGGACTAGCGGGGCCACGGGGACAGATACGCAGTATTTT

d_call: -
v_call: TRBV5-6
j_call: TRBJ1-3
clone_size: many
cdr3_aa: CASRRDTSGNTIYF
cdr3_nt: TGTGCCAGCAGAAGGGACACCTCTGGAAACACCATATATTTT

d_call: TRBD1
v_call: TRBV5-1
j_call: TRBJ1-1
clone_size: few
cdr3_aa: CASSRTGGSEAFF
cdr3_nt: TGCGCCAGCAGCCGCACAGGGGGGTCAGAAGCTTTCTTT

d_call: -
v_call: TRBV6-2/TRBV6-3
j_call: TRBJ2-5
clone_size: -
cdr3_aa: CASSYRKEAQETQYF
cdr3_nt: TGTGCCAGCAGTTACCGGAAGGAGGCCCAAGAGACCCAGTACTTC

d_call: -
v_call: TRBV6-5
j_call: TRBJ1-2
clone_size: many
cdr3_aa: CASSYSGYGYTF
cdr3_nt: TGTGCCAGCAGTTATTCAGGTTATGGCTACACCTTC

d_call: -
v_call: TRBV20-1
j_call: TRBJ2-7
clone_size: -
cdr3_aa: CSARAGVAYEQYF
cdr3_nt: TGCAGTGCTAGAGCCGGGGTGGCCTACGAGCAGTACTTC

d_call: TRBD2
v_call: TRBV7-2
j_call: TRBJ2-3
clone_size: -
cdr3_aa: CASSFSRGGLTDTQYF
cdr3_nt: TGTGCCAGCAGCTTCTCGCGGGGGGGCCTCACAGATACGCAGTATTTT

d_call: -
v_call: TRBV7-2
j_call: TRBJ2-5
clone_size: many
cdr3_aa: CASSRGLGETQYF
cdr3_nt: TGTGCCAGCAGTCGGGGGTTAGGGGAGACCCAGTACTTC

d_call: -
v_call: TRBV10-3
j_call: TRBJ2-7
clone_size: few
cdr3_aa: CAISAGGAYEQYF
cdr3_nt: TGTGCCATCAGTGCTGGAGGGGCCTACGAGCAGTACTTC

d_call: -
v_call: TRBV7-2
j_call: TRBJ1-5
clone_size: -
cdr3_aa: CASSLGDSGPSF
cdr3_nt: TGTGCCAGCAGCTTAGGAGACAGCGGTCCATCGTTT

d_call: TRBD1
v_call: TRBV3-1
j_call: TRBJ1-1
clone_size: many
cdr3_aa: CASSQRGTGEAFF
cdr3_nt: TGTGCCAGCAGCCAAAGAGGGACAGGGGAGGCTTTCTTT

d_call: -
v_call: TRBV7-2
j_call: TRBJ2-7
clone_size: -
cdr3_aa: CASSYAQGSEQYF
cdr3_nt: TGTGCCAGCAGCTACGCCCAGGGTTCCGAGCAGTACTTC

d_call: -
v_call: TRBV7-2
j_call: TRBJ1-6
clone_size: -
cdr3_aa: CASSLGVGSATSYNSPLHF
cdr3_nt: TGTGCCAGCAGCTTAGGGGTAGGGTCGGCAACCTCCTATAATTCACCCCTCCACTTT

d_call: TRBD2
v_call: TRBV7-3
j_call: TRBJ2-1
clone_size: few
cdr3_aa: CASSFLGGLDRGFYEQFF
cdr3_nt: TGTGCCAGCAGCTTCTTGGGAGGACTAGACCGTGGCTTCTATGAGCAGTTCTTC

d_call: TRBD1
v_call: TRBV7-9
j_call: TRBJ1-3
clone_size: -
cdr3_aa: CASSLTGEGRNTIYF
cdr3_nt: TGTGCCAGCAGCCTTACAGGGGAAGGGCGAAACACCATATATTTT

d_call: TRBD1
v_call: TRBV15
j_call: TRBJ1-5
clone_size: many
cdr3_aa: CATSSRDRGNQPQHF
cdr3_nt: TGTGCCACCAGCAGCCGGGACAGGGGCAATCAGCCCCAGCATTTT

d_call: -
v_call: TRBV18
j_call: TRBJ1-4
clone_size: -
cdr3_aa: CASSVSGANEKLFF
cdr3_nt: TGTGCCAGCTCAGTATCTGGGGCTAATGAAAAACTGTTTTTT

d_call: -
v_call: TRBV12-5
j_call: TRBJ1-2
clone_size: -
cdr3_aa: CASGSSREPGTRYGYTF
cdr3_nt: TGTGCTAGTGGGTCGTCCCGAGAACCCGGGACACGATATGGCTACACCTTC

d_call: TRBD1
v_call: TRBV25-1
j_call: TRBJ2-7
clone_size: few
cdr3_aa: CASSRQGASYEQYF
cdr3_nt: TGTGCCAGCTCCAGACAGGGGGCCTCCTACGAGCAGTACTTC

d_call: TRBD1
v_call: TRBV4-1
j_call: TRBJ2-5
clone_size: -
cdr3_aa: CASSQELTGTRTQYF
cdr3_nt: TGCGCCAGCAGCCAAGAATTGACAGGGACCAGGACCCAGTACTTC

d_call: TRBD1
v_call: TRBV29-1
j_call: TRBJ1-2
clone_size: many
cdr3_aa: CSVGDRNYGYTF
cdr3_nt: TGCAGCGTTGGGGACAGGAACTATGGCTACACCTTC

d_call: -
v_call: TRBV29-1
j_call: TRBJ2-2
clone_size: -
cdr3_aa: CSVDRANTGELFF
cdr3_nt: TGCAGCGTTGACAGAGCGAACACCGGGGAGCTGTTTTTT

d_call: -
v_call: TRBV7-3
j_call: TRBJ2-1
clone_size: -
cdr3_aa: CASSLMGGRLDNEQFF
cdr3_nt: TGTGCCAGCAGCTTAATGGGGGGCCGCTTAGACAATGAGCAGTTCTTC

d_call: -
v_call: TRBV18
j_call: TRBJ1-5
clone_size: few
cdr3_aa: CASSRTTNSNQPQHF
cdr3_nt: TGTGCCAGCTCAAGGACGACGAATAGCAATCAGCCCCAGCATTTT

d_call: -
v_call: TRBV12-3/TRBV12-4
j_call: TRBJ1-1
clone_size: few
cdr3_aa: CASSFSRAEAFF
cdr3_nt: TGTGCCAGCAGTTTTTCCAGGGCTGAAGCTTTCTTT

d_call: TRBD2
v_call: TRBV5-1
j_call: TRBJ2-3
clone_size: many
cdr3_aa: CASSLGPRSGGTDTQYF
cdr3_nt: TGCGCCAGCAGCTTGGGGCCTCGTAGCGGGGGAACAGATACGCAGTATTTT

d_call: -
v_call: TRBV7-2
j_call: TRBJ2-1
clone_size: -
cdr3_aa: CASSFQTLGTTNVQFF
cdr3_nt: TGTGCCAGCAGCTTCCAAACTCTTGGGACCACCAATGTGCAGTTCTTC